The 31 T cell receptor beta chains presented below share a single source sample, sequenced in a study of T cells in localized non-small cell lung cancer (dated by TCRdb to 2020 to 2021). Library preparation employed the immunoSEQ multiplex PCR assay. Held by TCRdb, this immuneACCESS table contains in-frame sequences only and omits some clones. Under half of the omission traces to an unresolved V gene where checked; the cause of the rest is unknown. In this sample the table shows around 15,000 clones, roughly 90% of which occur a single time. Of the sample, under 3% falls within the top ten clones. Sample: peripheral blood mononuclear cells, taken before any cancer treatment. These receptors came from a man aged 35-69 years with stage III lung adenocarcinoma.

The J gene is TRBJ2-1, the V gene TRBV9, with TRBD1 matching 12 bases. The CDR3 spans 17 residues. The germline gives CDR1 SGDLS, CDR2 YYNGEE. With V trimmed by 4 bases and J by 8 bases, 13 bases remained unmatched. CDR3 bases: TGTGCCAGCAGCAAAGGGACAGGGGGCCTACCTACCCATGAGCAGTTCTTC. Translated, it gives CASSKGTGGLPTHEQFF. Variable domain in full (rest from reference TRBV9 and TRBJ2-1): DSGVTQTPKHLITATGQRVTLRCSPRSGDLSVYWYQQSLDQGLQFLIQYYNGEERAKGNILERFSAQQFPDLHSELNLSSLELGDSALYFCASSKGTGGLPTHEQFFGPGTRLTVL.

V gene TRBV6-5 combines with J gene TRBJ1-1; D is undetermined. Trimming cost V 4 bases and J 1 base, with 7 bases left between them. CDR3 length: 13 amino acids. Germline CDR1 and CDR2: MNHEY and SVGAGI. The CDR3 DNA sequence: TGTGCCAGCAGTTTGGCCTCGAACACTGAAGCTTTCTTT. Its translation: CASSLASNTEAFF.

The chain links TRBV28 to TRBJ2-2; D might be TRBD1 or TRBD2, each matching 6 bases. Trimming pared 7 bases from V and 6 bases from J, leaving 21 bases between. Per the germline V gene, CDR1 is MDHEN and CDR2 is SYDVKM. The CDR3 is 16 residues long. CDR3 sequence: CASKVVGGRVPGELFF. The CDR3 nucleotides read TGTGCCAGCAAAGTTGTCGGGGGCCGAGTTCCCGGGGAGCTGTTTTTT.

The CDR3 sequence: CASSFGDARYNEQFF. The CDR3 nucleotides read TGTGCCAGCAGCTTCGGGGATGCCCGCTACAATGAGCAGTTCTTC. This chain uses TRBV7-2 with TRBJ2-1; the D gene is possibly TRBD2 (5 bases). This CDR3 is 15 amino acids long. Germline lookup yields CDR1 SGHTA and CDR2 FQGNSA. The germline V and J ends were trimmed by 3 bases and 3 bases, with 12 bases remaining between them.

The genes are TRBV5-4 and TRBJ1-1, with a tentative D call TRBD1 (6 bases). The V and J ends lost 6 bases and 2 bases respectively, with 14 bases between them. This CDR3 has 14 residues. The germline V gene encodes CDR1 SGHNT and CDR2 YYREEE (reference sequence). CDR3 residues: CASNRGGLNTEAFF. In DNA, the CDR3 is TGTGCCAGCAACCGGGGGGGCCTCAACACTGAAGCTTTCTTT. The variable domain in full, completed from reference TRBV5-4 and TRBJ1-1, reads ETGVTQSPTHLIKTRGQQVTLRCSSQSGHNTVSWYQQALGQGPQFIFQYYREEENGRGNFPPRFSGLQFPNYSSELNVNALELDDSALYLCASNRGGLNTEAFFGQGTRLTVV.

This clone was found once. The V gene is TRBV5-1, the J gene TRBJ2-7; maybe TRBD1 (6 bases). The ends were cut back, 7 bases at V and 3 bases at J, with 14 bases in the middle. CDR1 and CDR2 (germline): SGHRS, YFSETQ. The CDR3 extends over 13 amino acids. CDR3 in amino acids: CASSQGPGYEQYF. Written as DNA, the CDR3 is TGCGCCAGCTCACAGGGTCCGGGCTACGAGCAGTACTTC.

V usage is TRBV6-6 and J usage is TRBJ1-2; TRBD1 matches at 11 bases. Germline V lookup: CDR1 MNHNY, CDR2 SVGAGI (reference sequence). V was pared by 6 bases and J by 4 bases, with 4 bases of the junction left unmatched. The CDR3 is 14 residues long. The CDR3 protein is CASSSGTGGYGYTF. The CDR3 DNA sequence: TGTGCCAGCAGCTCCGGGACAGGGGGCTATGGCTACACCTTC.

The rearrangement links TRBV6-1 to TRBJ2-7; the match to TRBD2 covers 7 bases. With V trimmed by 1 base and J by 0 bases, 6 bases remained unmatched. The CDR3 is made up of 16 amino acids. CDR1 MNHNS and CDR2 SASEGT come from the germline V gene. As DNA, the CDR3 is TGTGCCAGCAGTGAAGGAGGGACTATGCCCTCCTACGAGCAGTACTTC. This translates into CASSEGGTMPSYEQYF.

This chain joins TRBV5-1 and TRBJ2-1; no definite D call. V was cut by 1 base and J by 9 bases, with 11 bases left in between. Germline V gives CDR1 SGHRS, CDR2 YFSETQ. This CDR3 contains 13 residues. This CDR3 reads CASSLRPDGEQFF. CDR3 in DNA: TGCGCCAGCAGCTTGAGGCCCGACGGTGAGCAGTTCTTC.

This clone showed up just once. The V gene is TRBV30, the J gene TRBJ1-4; perhaps TRBD1 as D (6 bases). This CDR3 is 14 amino acids long. Germline lookup yields CDR1 GTSNPN and CDR2 SVGIG (reference sequence). V lost 5 bases to trimming and J lost 0 bases, with 10 bases between them. This CDR3 is CAWGQGSTNEKLFF. CDR3 in DNA: TGTGCCTGGGGCCAGGGGTCAACTAATGAAAAACTGTTTTTT.

J is TRBJ2-1 and V is TRBV28; 10 nucleotides line up with TRBD1. V lost 3 bases, J lost 7 bases, and 6 bases stayed unmatched. The CDR3 loop spans 15 amino acids. The germline V gene encodes CDR1 MDHEN and CDR2 SYDVKM. In DNA, the CDR3 is TGTGCCAGCAGTTTGCGGGACAGGGGAAGAAATGAGCAGTTCTTC. Protein sequence: CASSLRDRGRNEQFF.

V and J are TRBV6-1 and TRBJ1-1; unclear D gene. CDR3 size: 15 residues. With 3 bases removed from V and 0 bases from J, the gap between germline ends came to 11 bases. Germline CDR1 and CDR2: MNHNS and SASEGT. The DNA for the CDR3 is TGTGCCAGCAGTGAGAGTCTTATGATGAACACTGAAGCTTTCTTT. This codes for CASSESLMMNTEAFF.

V and J are TRBV4-3 and TRBJ2-1, with 8 bases that match TRBD2. Per the germline V gene, CDR1 is LGHNA and CDR2 is YSLEER. The CDR3 has 16 amino acids. V was clipped by 1 base and J by 5 bases; unmatched bases: 7. CDR3 in DNA: TGCGCCAGCAGCCAAGTTCTAGAGACTAGCGACAATGAGCAGTTCTTC. Translated: CASSQVLETSDNEQFF.

The chain has TRBV4-2 and TRBJ2-1; D assignment may be TRBD1 or TRBD2 (5 bases each). V was cut by 0 bases and J by 2 bases, with 14 bases left in between. CDR1 LGHNA and CDR2 YNFKEQ come from the germline V gene. The CDR3 contains 17 residues. The CDR3 DNA follows: TGTGCCAGCAGCCAAGAGGTCGCTGAGGGGACCTACAATGAGCAGTTCTTC. Its translation is CASSQEVAEGTYNEQFF.

The chain is built from TRBV7-9 and TRBJ2-5; D gene ambiguous. Germline V gives CDR1 SEHNR, CDR2 FQNEAQ (reference sequence). The CDR3 covers 12 residues. V was cut by 5 bases and J by 5 bases, with 9 bases left in between. DNA of the CDR3: TGTGCCAGCAGCCAAACGTTCGAGACCCAGTACTTC. This translates into CASSQTFETQYF.

The CDR3 reads CASSNSMAANNEQFF. The CDR3 DNA sequence: TGTGCCAGCAGTAACTCGATGGCCGCAAACAATGAGCAGTTCTTC. The chain has TRBV11-3 and TRBJ2-1; D remains ambiguous. Looked up from germline, CDR1 is SGHNT and CDR2 is YENEEA. The CDR3 is 15 amino acids. The V and J ends lost 6 bases and 5 bases respectively, with 17 bases between them.

This chain links TRBV10-1 with TRBJ2-7; D is undetermined. There are 13 residues in the CDR3. Germline V gives CDR1 WNHNN, CDR2 SYGVQD (reference sequence). V lost 3 bases and J 2 bases, leaving 8 bases between the germline ends. In nucleotides, the CDR3 is TGCGCCAGCAGTGAACCGGGTACCTACGAGCAGTACTTC. It yields the protein CASSEPGTYEQYF.

This clone appeared once. The chain combines TRBV5-1 with TRBJ2-7, with D possibly TRBD1 on 5 matching bases. CDR1 is SGHRS, CDR2 YFSETQ, per germline. CDR3 length equals 14 residues. The V and J ends lost 0 bases and 2 bases respectively, with 9 bases between them. The CDR3 is CASSLDQGTYEQYF. CDR3 sequence (DNA): TGCGCCAGCAGCTTGGATCAGGGCACCTACGAGCAGTACTTC.

CDR3 protein: CASSLLAGFQETQYF. In DNA, the CDR3 is TGTGCCAGCAGCTTACTAGCGGGCTTCCAAGAGACCCAGTACTTC. The chain employs TRBV7-9 and TRBJ2-5; the match to TRBD2 covers 8 bases. V was pared by 2 bases and J by 1 base, with 3 bases of the junction left unmatched. This CDR3 is built from 15 residues. Germline CDR1 reads SEHNR; CDR2 reads FQNEAQ (reference sequence).

V gene TRBV29-1 combines with J gene TRBJ1-2; D remains unclear. The CDR3 runs 13 residues. In germline, CDR1 is SQVTM, CDR2 ANQGSEA. Trimming took 4 bases from V and 4 from J, leaving 13 bases between them. CDR3 amino acids: CSVVDEKIYGYTF. DNA of the CDR3: TGCAGCGTTGTGGATGAAAAGATCTATGGCTACACCTTC.

CDR3 nucleotides: TGTGCCAGCAGCTGGTCTAGCAGCGAGCAGTTCTTC. Protein sequence: CASSWSSSEQFF. The V and J genes are TRBV7-8 and TRBJ2-1; possible D gene TRBD2, 5 bases. CDR1 and CDR2 (germline): SGHVS, FQNEAQ. V was trimmed by 4 bases and J by 10 bases, leaving 11 bases between them. The CDR3 runs 12 residues.

The V call is TRBV27, the J call TRBJ1-4; D unclear. Germline V gives CDR1 MNHEY, CDR2 SMNVEV (reference sequence). V shed 6 bases and J shed 12 bases, with 20 bases lying between them. This CDR3 region has 14 residues. The DNA of the CDR3 is TGTGCCAGCAGCTCTTGGGAGCGTCCCTGGGAACTGTTTTTT. Translating gives CASSSWERPWELFF.

The chain joins TRBV5-5 to TRBJ2-5; D is unclear. This CDR3 has 14 residues. The germline V and J ends were trimmed by 2 bases and 4 bases, with 12 bases remaining between them. Germline-derived CDR1 and CDR2 are SGHKS and YYEKEE (reference sequence). In nucleotides, the CDR3 is TGTGCCAGCAGCTTAGTAGGGTCAGGAGAGACCCAGTACTTC. This gives the protein CASSLVGSGETQYF.

On this clone: The sample contains more than one DNA sequence encoding this CDR3. The chain links TRBV2 to TRBJ1-3; D is undetermined. This CDR3 is built from 16 residues. The ends were cut back, 4 bases at V and 0 bases at J, with 13 bases in the middle. Germline assignment: CDR1 SNHLY and CDR2 FYNNEI. As DNA, the CDR3 is TGTGCCAGCAGTGGTGGCACTTTAAGCTCTGGAAACACCATATATTTT. This translates into CASSGGTLSSGNTIYF.

V usage is TRBV7-8 and J usage is TRBJ1-1; 7 bases agree with TRBD1. Germline assignment: CDR1 SGHVS and CDR2 FQNEAQ. Unmatched junction bases numbered 6, after V lost 5 bases and J lost 0 bases. The CDR3 totals 15 residues. This CDR3 is CASSPRGQLNTEAFF. The DNA for the CDR3 is TGTGCCAGCAGCCCGCGGGGACAGTTGAACACTGAAGCTTTCTTT.

This chain joins TRBV19 and TRBJ1-1, with 8 bases lining up with TRBD1. Germline trimming cut 3 bases from V and 4 bases from J; bases unmatched to any gene: 4. CDR3 length equals 14 residues. Germline V lookup: CDR1 LNHDA, CDR2 SQIVND (reference sequence). The CDR3 coding sequence is TGTGCCAGTAGTATCAGCAGGGGGCCCACTGAAGCTTTCTTT. It codes for CASSISRGPTEAFF.

The chain has TRBV16 and TRBJ2-1, with D unclear. With 3 bases removed from V and 10 bases from J, the gap between germline ends came to 10 bases. CDR3 size: 12 residues. Germline values: CDR1 KGHSY, CDR2 FQNENV. CDR3: CASSHVTQEQFF. In DNA form, the CDR3 reads TGTGCCAGCAGCCACGTGACCCAAGAGCAGTTCTTC. The full variable domain, completed using reference TRBV16 and TRBJ2-1, is GEEVAQTPKHLVRGEGQKAKLYCAPIKGHSYVFWYQQVLKNEFKFLISFQNENVFDETGMPKERFSAKCLPNSPCSLEIQATKLEDSAVYFCASSHVTQEQFFGPGTRLTVL.

This clone is termed medium-sized. The chain has TRBV7-9 and TRBJ1-5; TRBD1 might be the D (6 bases). Trimming stripped 0 bases from V and 1 base from J, with 7 bases between. Germline CDR1 reads SEHNR; CDR2 reads FQNEAQ (reference sequence). The CDR3 consists of 15 residues. This chain's CDR3 is CASSLAQGSNQPQHF. The CDR3 DNA sequence: TGTGCCAGCAGCTTAGCCCAGGGGAGCAATCAGCCCCAGCATTTT. The whole variable domain, filled in from reference TRBV7-9 and TRBJ1-5, reads DTGVSQNPRHKITKRGQNVTFRCDPISEHNRLYWYRQTLGQGPEFLTYFQNEAQLEKSRLLSDRFSAERPKGSFSTLEIQRTEQGDSAMYLCASSLAQGSNQPQHFGDGTRLSIL.

The genes are TRBV18 and TRBJ2-5, with unresolved D. The end of the DNA is better explained by TRBJ2-7, so the J call may be wrong. The CDR3 sequence is 12 residues long. Germline V gives CDR1 KGHSH, CDR2 LQKENI. In DNA form, the CDR3 reads TGTGCCAGCTCCCAAAACCAGTACGAGCAGTACTTC. Translation gives CASSQNQYEQYF.

This sequence joins TRBV9 and TRBJ2-1, with 7 bases identical to TRBD1. This CDR3 spans 14 amino acids. V lost 4 bases, J lost 5 bases, and 6 bases stayed unmatched. Germline V gene sequence: CDR1 SGDLS, CDR2 YYNGEE. CDR3 in DNA: TGTGCCAGCAGCCCAGTCGACAGGGACAATGAGCAGTTCTTC. This gives the protein CASSPVDRDNEQFF.

V usage is TRBV4-1 and J usage is TRBJ2-1; 14 bases line up with TRBD2. Germline V lookup: CDR1 MGHRA, CDR2 YSYEKL. The length of the CDR3 is 17 residues. With 3 bases clipped from V and 9 bases from J, the junction kept 10 bases outside the gene matches. The CDR3 DNA reads as TGCGCCAGCAGCCAGGGACCGGGACTAGCGGGAGATAGTGAGCAGTTCTTC. This sequence encodes CASSQGPGLAGDSEQFF.